This passage covers 17 T cell receptor beta chains from one sample sequenced in a study of vaccination effects on CD4 cells after COVID-19. The table came from immunoSEQ multiplex PCR; TCRdb's copy has only in-frame clones and leaves some out. The table records under 75,000 clones, 80% of them present only once. For these TCRs, the target antigens are not known. Pools of viral peptides were used by the ViraFEST assay to expand antigen-specific CD4+ T cells ahead of sequencing. The culture ran for 10 days, and then CD4+ T cells were isolated. The healthy vaccine recipients, who had no prior SARS-CoV-2 infection, showed negative nucleocapsid antibodies. Source: CD4+ T cells from PBMCs cultured with SARS-CoV-2 spike peptides, taken before COVID-19 vaccination. The receptors were sampled from a human donor who received a COVID-19 vaccine.

The table lists this clone with a count of one. The CDR3 here is CASSIWETGLNQPQHF. CDR3 sequence (DNA): TGTGCCAGTAGTATTTGGGAAACAGGTCTAAATCAGCCCCAGCATTTT. The J gene is TRBJ1-5, the V gene TRBV19; a weak D match, TRBD1 (5 bases). V shed 3 bases and J shed 4 bases, with 16 bases lying between them. The germline CDR1 and CDR2 sequences are LNHDA and SQIVND (reference sequence). The CDR3 is made up of 16 amino acids. Based on the CDR3 plus reference TRBV19 and TRBJ1-5, the full variable domain is DGGITQSPKYLFRKEGQNVTLSCEQNLNHDAMYWYRQDPGQGLRLIYYSQIVNDFQKGDIAEGYSVSREKKESFPLTVTSAQKNPTAFYLCASSIWETGLNQPQHFGDGTRLSIL.

The rearrangement joins TRBV27 to TRBJ1-1, with a possible D match to TRBD1 (5 bases). The CDR3 has 16 residues. The germline V gene has CDR1 MNHEY and CDR2 SMNVEV (reference sequence). The V end lost 3 bases, the J end lost 6 bases, and 20 bases lay between the germline ends. This CDR3 is CASSFATRTRSPEAFF. The CDR3 nucleotides are TGTGCCAGCAGTTTCGCGACACGGACAAGGTCCCCTGAAGCTTTCTTT.

V and J are TRBV27 and TRBJ2-3; D is unresolved. CDR3 size: 15 residues. Germline V CDR1 and CDR2: MNHEY, SMNVEV (reference sequence). Trimming shortened V by 2 bases and J by 5 bases, and 14 bases separated the two germline ends. CDR3 sequence: CASSLSPDGLDTQYF. In DNA form, the CDR3 reads TGTGCCAGCAGTTTAAGCCCAGACGGGTTAGATACGCAGTATTTT.

This clone was detected once. This chain connects TRBV25-1 to TRBJ2-3; D might be TRBD1 or TRBD2, each matching 5 bases. CDR3 size: 13 residues. The germline V and J ends were trimmed by 5 bases and 2 bases, with 8 bases remaining between them. Germline-derived CDR1 and CDR2 are MGHDK and SYGVNS. CDR3: CASSRGDTDTQYF. CDR3 nucleotide sequence: TGTGCCAGCAGTAGGGGAGACACAGATACGCAGTATTTT.

The chain has TRBV29-1 and TRBJ1-1; unclear D gene. Per the germline V gene, CDR1 is SQVTM and CDR2 is ANQGSEA. V was trimmed by 4 bases and J by 0 bases, leaving 9 bases between them. There are 13 residues in the CDR3. The CDR3 bases are TGCAGCGTTGTGGAGGGCTTGAACACTGAAGCTTTCTTT. Translation: CSVVEGLNTEAFF.

CDR3: CASSIAGGEISEQFF. For the CDR3, the DNA is TGCGCCAGCAGCATAGCAGGGGGCGAAATTTCTGAGCAGTTCTTC. V and J are TRBV5-1 and TRBJ2-1; 8 nucleotides match TRBD1. The CDR3 runs to 15 residues. V trimming: 4 bases; J trimming: 9 bases; junction bases outside the gene matches: 12. Germline V gene data show CDR1 as SGHRS and CDR2 as YFSETQ. Together with reference TRBV5-1 and TRBJ2-1, the CDR3 gives the full variable domain: KAGVTQTPRYLIKTRGQQVTLSCSPISGHRSVSWYQQTPGQGLQFLFEYFSETQRNKGNFPGRFSGRQFSNSRSEMNVSTLELGDSALYLCASSIAGGEISEQFFGPGTRLTVL.

V is TRBV30 and J is TRBJ1-6, with 8 bases lining up with TRBD1. From germline, CDR1 is GTSNPN and CDR2 SVGIG (reference sequence). Trimming cost V 3 bases and J 6 bases; bases outside gene matches: 10. This CDR3 region has 16 residues. The DNA of the CDR3 is TGTGCCTGGAGGTCGGACAGGGCCCTAGGTAATTCACCCCTCCACTTT. Translation: CAWRSDRALGNSPLHF.

The genes are TRBV5-4 and TRBJ2-1; a weak D match, TRBD1 (5 bases). The V gene lost 4 bases and the J gene lost 3 bases, with 11 bases spanning the gap. The CDR3 spans 14 residues. Looked up from germline, CDR1 is SGHNT and CDR2 is YYREEE (reference sequence). The CDR3 loop reads CASSPQTDYNEQFF. DNA of the CDR3: TGTGCCAGCAGCCCTCAGACAGACTACAATGAGCAGTTCTTC.

J is TRBJ1-2 and V is TRBV6-5; D unclear. The CDR3 has 15 residues. Germline CDR1 reads MNHEY; CDR2 reads SVGAGI. The germline V and J ends were trimmed by 6 bases and 4 bases, with 18 bases remaining between them. In DNA, the CDR3 is TGTGCCAGCAGCCACCGGCCCGCCCAAGGCTATGGCTACACCTTC. Translating gives CASSHRPAQGYGYTF.

The sample holds one count of this clone. The chain carries TRBV2 and TRBJ2-5, with D uncertain. This CDR3 spans 14 amino acids. V lost 5 bases and J 1 base, leaving 11 bases between the germline ends. Germline CDR1 is SNHLY and CDR2 is FYNNEI. The CDR3 sequence is CASSNSGFQETQYF. CDR3 nucleotides: TGTGCCAGCAGTAATTCAGGATTCCAAGAGACCCAGTACTTC.

V gene TRBV6-5 combines with J gene TRBJ1-5; D may be TRBD1 (5 bases). CDR3 size: 14 residues. CDR1 MNHEY and CDR2 SVGAGI come from the germline V gene. V was pared by 7 bases and J by 0 bases, with 10 bases between. The CDR3 spells CASTSRGSNQPQHF. CDR3 sequence (DNA): TGTGCCAGCACCTCTAGGGGTAGCAATCAGCCCCAGCATTTT.

CDR3 nucleotide sequence: TGCGCCAGCAGCTCCCAGATCTCACCCCGGGTAGCGGGTAATGAGCAGTTCTTC. This sequence encodes CASSSQISPRVAGNEQFF. The genes are TRBV5-1 and TRBJ2-1; 7 positions agree with TRBD2. CDR3 length: 18 residues. Trimming took 3 bases from V and 7 from J; bases not matched to a gene: 19. The germline V gene has CDR1 SGHRS and CDR2 YFSETQ.

The V call is TRBV11-2, the J call TRBJ2-3; tentatively, D is TRBD2 (5 bases). The germline V gene encodes CDR1 SGHAT and CDR2 FQNNGV. The CDR3 has 14 residues. V was shortened by 4 bases and J by 3 bases, with 11 bases between the two germline ends. CDR3 sequence reads: CASSSTRGTDTQYF. The CDR3 DNA sequence: TGTGCCAGCAGCTCTACACGGGGTACAGATACGCAGTATTTT.

The rearrangement links TRBV6-5 to TRBJ1-2; D may be TRBD1 (6 bases). The CDR3 length is 15 residues. V was clipped by 6 bases and J by 5 bases, with 19 bases between them. Germline V lookup: CDR1 MNHEY, CDR2 SVGAGI. This chain's CDR3 is CASSGSPGGFYGYTF. The CDR3 bases are TGTGCCAGCAGCGGATCCCCTGGGGGCTTTTATGGCTACACCTTC.

The rearrangement uses TRBV19 and TRBJ2-5; D might be TRBD2 (6 bases). CDR1 is LNHDA, CDR2 SQIVND, per germline (reference sequence). The CDR3 has 17 residues. V was shortened by 4 bases and J by 5 bases, with 23 bases between the two germline ends. The DNA of the CDR3 is TGTGCCAGTAGTAGACAATCACACGGGCCCAGCGGGGAGACCCAGTACTTC. This codes for CASSRQSHGPSGETQYF.

The rearrangement uses TRBV18 and TRBJ1-2; TRBD1 might be the D (5 bases). The CDR3 has 15 residues. The germline V gene has CDR1 KGHSH and CDR2 LQKENI. V shed 3 bases and J shed 1 base, with 12 bases lying between them. The CDR3 coding sequence is TGTGCCAGCTCACCCCTAGGACAAATTAACTATGGCTACACCTTC. This encodes CASSPLGQINYGYTF. The entire variable domain, with the rest obtained from reference TRBV18 and TRBJ1-2, is as follows: NAGVMQNPRHLVRRRGQEARLRCSPMKGHSHVYWYRQLPEEGLKFMVYLQKENIIDESGMPKERFSAEFPKEGPSILRIQQVVRGDSAAYFCASSPLGQINYGYTFGSGTRLTVV.

The rearrangement joins TRBV24-1 to TRBJ1-3; D gene ambiguous. Germline V CDR1 and CDR2: KGHDR, SFDVKD. The CDR3 contains 12 residues. Trimming cost V 7 bases and J 7 bases, with 10 bases left between them. CDR3 loop: CATSPNINTIYF. Written as DNA, the CDR3 is TGTGCCACCAGCCCGAACATCAACACCATATATTTT.